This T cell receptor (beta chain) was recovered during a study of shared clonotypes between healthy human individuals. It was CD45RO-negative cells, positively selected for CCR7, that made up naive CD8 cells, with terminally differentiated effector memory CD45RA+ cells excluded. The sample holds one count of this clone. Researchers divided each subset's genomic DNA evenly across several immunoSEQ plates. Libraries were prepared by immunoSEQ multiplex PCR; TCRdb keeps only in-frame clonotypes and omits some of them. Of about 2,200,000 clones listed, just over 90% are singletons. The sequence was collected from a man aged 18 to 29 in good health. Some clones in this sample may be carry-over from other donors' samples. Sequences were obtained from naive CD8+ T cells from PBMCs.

The CDR3 reads CASSKQLAYEQYF. CDR3 bases: TGTGCCAGCAGCAAGCAACTAGCCTACGAGCAGTACTTC. The rearrangement links TRBV5-4 to TRBJ2-7; D possibly corresponds to TRBD2 (5 bases). The CDR3 sequence is 13 residues long. V gave up 4 bases and J gave up 2 bases, with 10 bases separating them. Per the germline V gene, CDR1 is SGHNT and CDR2 is YYREEE (reference sequence). The whole variable domain, filled in from reference TRBV5-4 and TRBJ2-7, reads ETGVTQSPTHLIKTRGQQVTLRCSSQSGHNTVSWYQQALGQGPQFIFQYYREEENGRGNFPPRFSGLQFPNYSSELNVNALELDDSALYLCASSKQLAYEQYFGPGTRLTVT.